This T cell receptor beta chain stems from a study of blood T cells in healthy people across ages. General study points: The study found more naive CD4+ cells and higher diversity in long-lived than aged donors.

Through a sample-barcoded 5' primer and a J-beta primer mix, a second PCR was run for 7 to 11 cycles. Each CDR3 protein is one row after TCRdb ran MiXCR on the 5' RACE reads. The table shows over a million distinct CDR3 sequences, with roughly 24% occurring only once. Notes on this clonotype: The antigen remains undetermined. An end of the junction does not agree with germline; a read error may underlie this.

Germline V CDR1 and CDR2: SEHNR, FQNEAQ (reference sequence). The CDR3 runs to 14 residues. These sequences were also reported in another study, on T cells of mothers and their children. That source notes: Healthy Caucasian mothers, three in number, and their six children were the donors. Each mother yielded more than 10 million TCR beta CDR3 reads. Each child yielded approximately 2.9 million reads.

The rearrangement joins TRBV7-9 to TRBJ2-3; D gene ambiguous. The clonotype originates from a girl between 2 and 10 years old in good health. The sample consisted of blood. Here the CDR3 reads CASSVALTANTQYF. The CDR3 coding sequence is TGTGCCAGCAGCGTAGCCCTTACTGCCAATACGCAGTATTTT.